This T cell receptor beta chain was identified in a study of tumor-infiltrating lymphocytes in localized non-small cell lung cancer. This clone has just one count. Trimming took off 3 bases at V and 3 bases at J, with 17 bases between the two ends. CDR1 and CDR2 (germline): GTSNPN, SVGIG (reference sequence). The CDR3 consists of 15 residues. The data were produced by immunoSEQ multiplex PCR, yet TCRdb's version contains in-frame clones alone and is incomplete. Of 12,000 or so clones listed, over 80% are singletons. V is TRBV30 and J is TRBJ2-5; TRBD2 is a possible D gene (5 bases). This sequence originates from a human donor with non-small cell lung cancer. Sample: lung tumor tissue. The CDR3 DNA sequence: TGTGCCTGGAGAGGAGGAGCCCTGCAAAAAGAGACCCAGTACTTC. It translates to CAWRGGALQKETQYF.